A selection of T cell receptor beta chains follows, all from one sample in a study of CXCR3-negative and CXCR3-positive naive CD8 T cells. TCRdb reprocessed the 5' RACE reads and reports one entry per CDR3 protein, with no DNA. The repertoire shows some 150,000 distinct CDR3 sequences; the top ten hold 0.25% to 0.35%. Sequencing input: naive CXCR3+ CD8+ T cells from blood. Every receptor here comes from a human donor in good health. Some clones in this sample may be carry-over from other donors' samples. The CDR3 runs from the conserved cysteine through the conserved F or W.

>TRBV3-1|TRBJ2-7
CASSQARSGTIEQYF
>TRBV7-9|TRBJ1-2
CASSLAISGTNYGYTF
>TRBV4-3|TRBJ2-7
CASSHNGWDNGEQYF
>TRBV7-9|TRBJ2-7
CASSQLAGLREEQYF
>TRBV13|TRBJ1-4
CASSFGGEKLFF
>TRBV5-1|TRBJ2-7
CASSLAVDTSYEQYF
>TRBV7-9|TRBJ1-1
CAMGALRGTEAFF
>TRBV5-1|TRBJ2-1
CASSRRGQPYNEQFF
>TRBV20-1|TRBJ1-1
CSARLQGATEAFF
>TRBV19|TRBJ2-3
CASSMAGTFLQDTQYF
>TRBV25-1|TRBJ1-1
CASSDRDGEMNTEAFF
>TRBV7-8|TRBJ2-7
CASSLGKGSGAYEQYF
>TRBV13|TRBJ1-2
CASSSRDHSGYTF
>TRBV4-2|TRBJ2-5
CASSLVAGEQETQYF
>TRBV29-1|TRBJ1-2
CSVSPGQSNYGYTF
>TRBV29-1|TRBJ1-2
CSVPGTGGGYTF
>TRBV4-3|TRBJ2-1
CASSQDRSGYSYNEQFF
>TRBV7-3|TRBJ2-1
CASSSGTRLTSYNEQFF
>TRBV7-9|TRBJ2-7
CASIPAVGPYEQYF
>TRBV11-3|TRBJ1-1
CASSSPGGGTEAFF
>TRBV12-3/TRBV12-4|TRBJ2-1
CASSALAGFSNEQFF
>TRBV5-1|TRBJ2-2
CASIQDIVTGEPFF
>TRBV28|TRBJ2-3
CASREGDSRYTDTQYF
>TRBV12-3/TRBV12-4|TRBJ2-7
CASSLSGGDSYEQYF
>TRBV7-8|TRBJ2-2
CASSQGGGNTGELFF
>TRBV15|TRBJ2-1
CATSRDPDVDEQFF
>TRBV29-1|TRBJ2-2
CSVEGLAGGNTGELFF
>TRBV7-9|TRBJ2-7
CASSSEGTGQYF
>TRBV11-2|TRBJ2-5
CASSPSRLQETQYF
>TRBV30|TRBJ1-6
CAWSASSDSSYNSPLHF
>TRBV12-3/TRBV12-4|TRBJ2-1
CASSSQPRDDEQFF
>TRBV7-9|TRBJ2-3
CASSYSTGAITDTQYF
>TRBV7-9|TRBJ2-7
CASSPTAAYEQYF
>TRBV7-9|TRBJ2-2
CASYNPHGENTGELFF
>TRBV9|TRBJ2-1
CASSGSQTSGRGVNEQFF
>TRBV12-3/TRBV12-4|TRBJ2-7
CASRPEQGGGEQYF
>TRBV12-3/TRBV12-4|TRBJ2-3
CASSLQGRWEYTQYF
>TRBV10-3|TRBJ2-7
CAISDPGQGYEQYF
>TRBV19|TRBJ1-5
CASRIGGNQPQHF
>TRBV7-2|TRBJ1-6
CASSLLGEAYNSPLHF
>TRBV7-9|TRBJ1-1
CASSSSMNTEAFF
>TRBV29-1|TRBJ2-1
CSVEGVGGGSYNEQFF
>TRBV6-5|TRBJ1-2
CASSYDRLGGYTF
>TRBV5-4|TRBJ2-7
CASSLLGQEDYEQYF
>TRBV7-2|TRBJ2-7
CASSLARVSPEQYF
>TRBV6-5|TRBJ1-5
CASSWIVPGVNQPQHF
>TRBV5-6|TRBJ2-3
CASSGRTTGPRTDTQYF
>TRBV9|TRBJ1-1
CASSEYRGGTEAFF
>TRBV7-9|TRBJ2-2
CASSLATGQGNTGELFF
>TRBV5-5|TRBJ2-7
CASSLNSGRGRSEQYF
>TRBV5-5|TRBJ2-3
CASSLVTSTDTQYF
>TRBV9|TRBJ2-1
CASSVRALAGEDEQFF